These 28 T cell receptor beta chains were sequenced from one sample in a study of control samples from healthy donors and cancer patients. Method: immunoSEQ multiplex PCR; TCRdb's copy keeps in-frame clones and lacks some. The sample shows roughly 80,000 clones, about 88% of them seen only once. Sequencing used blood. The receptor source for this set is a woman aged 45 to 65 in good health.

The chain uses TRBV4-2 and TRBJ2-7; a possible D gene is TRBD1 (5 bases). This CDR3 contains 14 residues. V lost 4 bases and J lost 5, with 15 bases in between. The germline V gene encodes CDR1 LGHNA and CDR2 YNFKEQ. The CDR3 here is CASSRGALVDEQYF. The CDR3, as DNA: TGTGCCAGCAGCCGTGGGGCCCTCGTGGACGAGCAGTACTTC.

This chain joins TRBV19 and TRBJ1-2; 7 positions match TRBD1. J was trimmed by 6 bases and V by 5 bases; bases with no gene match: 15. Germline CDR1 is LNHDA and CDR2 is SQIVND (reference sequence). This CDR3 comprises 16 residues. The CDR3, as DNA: TGTGCCAGTAGTCTTATACAGGGGTCAGGAGCGCATGGCTACACCTTC. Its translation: CASSLIQGSGAHGYTF.

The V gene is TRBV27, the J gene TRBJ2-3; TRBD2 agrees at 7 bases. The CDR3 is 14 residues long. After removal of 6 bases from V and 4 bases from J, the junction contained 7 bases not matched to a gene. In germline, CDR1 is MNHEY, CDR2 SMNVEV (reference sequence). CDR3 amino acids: CASRSGAKSDTQYF. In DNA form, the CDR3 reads TGTGCCAGCAGGAGCGGGGCCAAATCAGATACGCAGTATTTT.

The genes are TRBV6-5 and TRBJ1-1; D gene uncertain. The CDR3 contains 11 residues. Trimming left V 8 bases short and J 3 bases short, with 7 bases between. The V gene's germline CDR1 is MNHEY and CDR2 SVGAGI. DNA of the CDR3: TGTGCCAGCGAGGAGGACACTGAAGCTTTCTTT. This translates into CASEEDTEAFF.

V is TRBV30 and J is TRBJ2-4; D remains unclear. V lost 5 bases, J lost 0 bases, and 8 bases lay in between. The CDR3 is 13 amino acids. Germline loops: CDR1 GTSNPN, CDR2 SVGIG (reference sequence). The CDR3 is CAWETKAKNIQYF. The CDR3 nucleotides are TGTGCCTGGGAAACGAAAGCCAAAAACATTCAGTACTTC.

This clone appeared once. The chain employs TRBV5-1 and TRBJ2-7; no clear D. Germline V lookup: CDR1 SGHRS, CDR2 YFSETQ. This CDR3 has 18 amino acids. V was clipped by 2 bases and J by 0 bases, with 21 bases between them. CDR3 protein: CASSFHITRLDSSYEQYF. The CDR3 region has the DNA TGCGCCAGCAGCTTTCACATTACTCGCCTAGATAGCTCCTACGAGCAGTACTTC.

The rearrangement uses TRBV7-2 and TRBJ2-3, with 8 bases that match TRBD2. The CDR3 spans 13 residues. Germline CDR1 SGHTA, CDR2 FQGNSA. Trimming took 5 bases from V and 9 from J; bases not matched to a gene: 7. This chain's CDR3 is CASSQEGLGTQYF. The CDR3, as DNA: TGTGCCAGCAGCCAAGAGGGACTAGGGACGCAGTATTTT.

CDR3: CASSWRGQGAGEQYF. The DNA for the CDR3 is TGCGCCAGCAGCTGGAGGGGACAGGGGGCGGGCGAGCAGTACTTC. The chain links TRBV5-1 to TRBJ2-7; TRBD1 matches at 12 bases. Germline CDR1 SGHRS, CDR2 YFSETQ. V shed 3 bases, J shed 6 bases, and the junction held 7 bases outside the gene matches. The CDR3 totals 15 residues.

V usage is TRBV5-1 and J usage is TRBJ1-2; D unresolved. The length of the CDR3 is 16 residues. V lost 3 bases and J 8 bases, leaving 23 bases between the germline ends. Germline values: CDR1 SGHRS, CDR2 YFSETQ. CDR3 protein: CASSSEGAAGVGGYTF. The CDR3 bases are TGCGCCAGCAGCTCGGAGGGTGCGGCTGGGGTGGGGGGCTACACCTTC.

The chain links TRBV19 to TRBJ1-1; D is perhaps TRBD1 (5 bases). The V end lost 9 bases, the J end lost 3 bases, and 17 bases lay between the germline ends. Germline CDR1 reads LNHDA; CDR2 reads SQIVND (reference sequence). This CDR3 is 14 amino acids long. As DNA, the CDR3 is TGTGCCAGCAAATTCGACAGCCGAGACACTGAAGCTTTCTTT. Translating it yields CASKFDSRDTEAFF. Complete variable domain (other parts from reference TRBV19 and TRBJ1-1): DGGITQSPKYLFRKEGQNVTLSCEQNLNHDAMYWYRQDPGQGLRLIYYSQIVNDFQKGDIAEGYSVSREKKESFPLTVTSAQKNPTAFYLCASKFDSRDTEAFFGQGTRLTVV.

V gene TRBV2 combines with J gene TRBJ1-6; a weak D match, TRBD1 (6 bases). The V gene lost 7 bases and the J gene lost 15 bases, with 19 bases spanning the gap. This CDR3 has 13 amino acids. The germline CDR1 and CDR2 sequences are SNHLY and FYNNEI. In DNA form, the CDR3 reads TGTGCCAGCATTACCCAACAGGGAGGTCTCCTCCACTTT. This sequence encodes CASITQQGGLLHF.

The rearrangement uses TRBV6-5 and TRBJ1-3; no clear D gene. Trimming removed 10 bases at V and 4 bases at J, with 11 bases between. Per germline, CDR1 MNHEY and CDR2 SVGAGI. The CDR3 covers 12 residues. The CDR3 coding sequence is TGTGCCACGTCATCTTGGGGAAACACCATATATTTT. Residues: CATSSWGNTIYF.

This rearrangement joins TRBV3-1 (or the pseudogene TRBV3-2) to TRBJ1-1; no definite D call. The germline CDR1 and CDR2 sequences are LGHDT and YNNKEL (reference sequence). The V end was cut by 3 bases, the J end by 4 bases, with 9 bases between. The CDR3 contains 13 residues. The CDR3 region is CASSHYGSTEAFF. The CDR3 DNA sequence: TGTGCCAGCAGCCATTACGGGAGCACTGAAGCTTTCTTT.

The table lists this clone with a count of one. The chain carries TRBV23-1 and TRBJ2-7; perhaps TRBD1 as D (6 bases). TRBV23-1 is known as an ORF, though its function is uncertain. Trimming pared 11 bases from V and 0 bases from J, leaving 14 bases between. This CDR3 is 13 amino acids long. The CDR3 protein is CALRQDSSYEQYF. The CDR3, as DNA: TGCGCCCTGAGACAGGATTCCTCCTACGAGCAGTACTTC.

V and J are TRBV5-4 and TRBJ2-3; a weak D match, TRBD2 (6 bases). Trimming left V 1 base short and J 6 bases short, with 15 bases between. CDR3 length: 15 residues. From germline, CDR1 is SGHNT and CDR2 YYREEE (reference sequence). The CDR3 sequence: CASSLKSSEGDTQYF. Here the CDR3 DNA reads TGTGCCAGCAGCTTGAAGTCTAGCGAGGGGGATACGCAGTATTTT. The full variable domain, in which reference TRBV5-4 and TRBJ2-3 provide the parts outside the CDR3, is ETGVTQSPTHLIKTRGQQVTLRCSSQSGHNTVSWYQQALGQGPQFIFQYYREEENGRGNFPPRFSGLQFPNYSSELNVNALELDDSALYLCASSLKSSEGDTQYFGPGTRLTVL.

In DNA, the CDR3 is TGCGCCAGCAGCTTGGGGACAGTGGAAGACGGCTACACCTTC. Encoded protein: CASSLGTVEDGYTF. The chain has TRBV5-1 and TRBJ1-2; possible D gene TRBD1, 6 bases. Germline V gene sequence: CDR1 SGHRS, CDR2 YFSETQ. The CDR3 has 14 residues. V lost 0 bases and J 8 bases, leaving 14 bases between the germline ends.

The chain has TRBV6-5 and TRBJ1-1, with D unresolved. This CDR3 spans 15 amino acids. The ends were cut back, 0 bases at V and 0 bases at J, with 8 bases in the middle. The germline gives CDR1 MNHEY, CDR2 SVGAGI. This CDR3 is CASSYSRGMNTEAFF. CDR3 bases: TGTGCCAGCAGTTACTCGAGAGGGATGAACACTGAAGCTTTCTTT.

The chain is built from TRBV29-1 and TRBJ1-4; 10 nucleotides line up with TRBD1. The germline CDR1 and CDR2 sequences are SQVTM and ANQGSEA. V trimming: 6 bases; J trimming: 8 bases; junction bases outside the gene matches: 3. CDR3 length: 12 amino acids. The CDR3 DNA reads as TGCAGCGTGGGACAGGGGCTCGAAAAACTGTTTTTT. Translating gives CSVGQGLEKLFF.

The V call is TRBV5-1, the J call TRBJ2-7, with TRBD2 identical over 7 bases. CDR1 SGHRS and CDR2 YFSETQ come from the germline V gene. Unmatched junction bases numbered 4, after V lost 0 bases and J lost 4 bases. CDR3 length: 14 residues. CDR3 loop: CASSLGGSGYEQYF. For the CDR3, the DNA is TGCGCCAGCAGCTTGGGTGGTAGCGGGTACGAGCAGTACTTC.

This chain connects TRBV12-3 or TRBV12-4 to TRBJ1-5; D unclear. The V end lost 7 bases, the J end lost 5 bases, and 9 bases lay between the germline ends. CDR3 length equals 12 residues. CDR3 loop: CASKTPDQPQHF. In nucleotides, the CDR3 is TGTGCCAGCAAAACACCCGATCAGCCCCAGCATTTT.

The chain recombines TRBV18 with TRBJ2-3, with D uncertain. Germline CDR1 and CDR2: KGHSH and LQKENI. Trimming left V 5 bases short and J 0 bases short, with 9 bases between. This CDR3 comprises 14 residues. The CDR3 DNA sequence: TGTGCCAGCTCAACGATGGCTAGCACAGATACGCAGTATTTT. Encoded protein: CASSTMASTDTQYF.

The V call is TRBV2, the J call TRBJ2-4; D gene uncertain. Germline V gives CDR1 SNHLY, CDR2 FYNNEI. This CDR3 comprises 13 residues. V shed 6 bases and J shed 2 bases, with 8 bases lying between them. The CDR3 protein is CASSLGSKNIQYF. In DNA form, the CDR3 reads TGTGCCAGCAGCCTGGGGTCCAAAAACATTCAGTACTTC.

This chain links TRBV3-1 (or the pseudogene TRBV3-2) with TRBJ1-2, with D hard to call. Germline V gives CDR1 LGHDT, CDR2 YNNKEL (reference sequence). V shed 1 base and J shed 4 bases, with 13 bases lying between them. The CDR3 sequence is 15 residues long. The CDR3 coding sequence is TGTGCCAGCAGCCAAGTACCAGGCTCTGGCTATGGCTACACCTTC. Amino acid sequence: CASSQVPGSGYGYTF.

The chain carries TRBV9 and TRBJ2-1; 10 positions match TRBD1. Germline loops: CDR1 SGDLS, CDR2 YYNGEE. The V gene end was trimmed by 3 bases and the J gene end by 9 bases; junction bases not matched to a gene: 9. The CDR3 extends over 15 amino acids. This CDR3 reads CASSEMTGGLGEQFF. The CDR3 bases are TGTGCCAGCAGCGAGATGACAGGGGGCTTGGGTGAGCAGTTCTTC.

Here the CDR3 reads CASSDKPGQGTDTQYF. CDR3 DNA: TGTGCCAGCAGCGATAAACCGGGACAGGGAACAGATACGCAGTATTTT. This chain connects TRBV9 to TRBJ2-3, with 9 bases fitting TRBD1. The germline V gene encodes CDR1 SGDLS and CDR2 YYNGEE. After removal of 3 bases from V and 3 bases from J, the junction contained 8 bases not matched to a gene. This CDR3 has 16 amino acids.

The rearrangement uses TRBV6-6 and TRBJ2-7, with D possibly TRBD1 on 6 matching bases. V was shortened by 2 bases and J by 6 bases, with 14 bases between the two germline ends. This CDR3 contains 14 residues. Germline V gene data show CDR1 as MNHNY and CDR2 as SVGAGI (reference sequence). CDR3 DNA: TGTGCCAGCAGTTACATGGAAGGGGGTAGCGAGCAGTACTTC. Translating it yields CASSYMEGGSEQYF.

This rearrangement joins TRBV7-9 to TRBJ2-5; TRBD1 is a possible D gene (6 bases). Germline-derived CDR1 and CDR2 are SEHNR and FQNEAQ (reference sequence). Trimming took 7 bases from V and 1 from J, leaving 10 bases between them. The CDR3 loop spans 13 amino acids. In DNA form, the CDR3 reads TGTGCCAGCACCTACAGGGCCCAAGAGACCCAGTACTTC. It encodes CASTYRAQETQYF.

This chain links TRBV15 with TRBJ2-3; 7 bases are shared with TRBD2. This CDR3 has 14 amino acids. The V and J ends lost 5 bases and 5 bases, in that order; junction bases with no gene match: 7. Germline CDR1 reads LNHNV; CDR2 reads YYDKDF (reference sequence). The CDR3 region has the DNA TGTGCCACCAGCTCGCAGGGAGGGATAGATACGCAGTATTTT. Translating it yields CATSSQGGIDTQYF.